Listed here are 21 T cell receptor beta chains from one sample, sequenced in a study of cytomegalovirus exposure and HLA in healthy donors. TCRdb's copy holds only in-frame clones and misses some; the assay was immunoSEQ multiplex PCR. The sample lists fewer than 150,000 clones, approximately 86% occurring once. The sample taken for sequencing was PBMCs. The receptor source for this set is a young woman in good health and CMV-seropositive.

This clone was recorded only once. The chain uses TRBV5-1 and TRBJ2-2, with D uncertain. This CDR3 spans 13 amino acids. CDR1 SGHRS and CDR2 YFSETQ come from the germline V gene. V lost 4 bases and J 8 bases, leaving 12 bases between the germline ends. CDR3 residues: CASSPFGVGELFF. The CDR3, as DNA: TGCGCCAGCAGCCCGTTTGGAGTTGGGGAGCTGTTTTTT. Using reference TRBV5-1 and TRBJ2-2 for the parts outside the CDR3, the full variable domain is KAGVTQTPRYLIKTRGQQVTLSCSPISGHRSVSWYQQTPGQGLQFLFEYFSETQRNKGNFPGRFSGRQFSNSRSEMNVSTLELGDSALYLCASSPFGVGELFFGEGSRLTVL.

The V gene is TRBV6-5, the J gene TRBJ1-2; TRBD1 is a possible D gene (5 bases). Trimming pared 5 bases from V and 2 bases from J, leaving 9 bases between. The CDR3 sequence is 13 residues long. Germline V lookup: CDR1 MNHEY, CDR2 SVGAGI. CDR3 DNA sequence: TGTGCCAGCAGTCCCCCAGGGAACTATGGCTACACCTTC. This sequence encodes CASSPPGNYGYTF.

This clone was recorded a few times. This CDR3 is also generated by other DNA sequences in the sample. V gene TRBV5-1 combines with J gene TRBJ1-2, with 7 positions matching TRBD1. This CDR3 region has 13 residues. Germline assignment: CDR1 SGHRS and CDR2 YFSETQ. V lost 1 base and J lost 6; bases outside the gene matches: 3. The DNA of the CDR3 is TGCGCCAGCAGCTTGTCAGGGGGAGATGGCTACACCTTC. The encoded protein is CASSLSGGDGYTF.

This chain uses TRBV27 with TRBJ2-7; D is ambiguous. Germline CDR1 MNHEY, CDR2 SMNVEV (reference sequence). The length of the CDR3 is 16 residues. Deletions cut 2 bases from V and 4 bases from J, with 18 bases between. The CDR3 region is CASSLGRGRPLYEQYF. The CDR3 DNA reads as TGTGCCAGCAGTTTAGGTCGCGGAAGGCCGCTTTACGAGCAGTACTTC.

This chain connects TRBV5-1 to TRBJ2-2; 14 bases map to TRBD2. This CDR3 is 17 amino acids long. Germline assignment: CDR1 SGHRS and CDR2 YFSETQ. The ends lost 4 bases at V and 4 bases at J; junction bases unmatched: 6. The CDR3 loop reads CASSTGLAGVFTGELFF. The CDR3 region has the DNA TGCGCCAGCAGCACGGGACTAGCGGGAGTATTCACCGGGGAGCTGTTTTTT.

The count of this clone is one. The chain recombines TRBV9 with TRBJ2-1; D is ambiguous. CDR1 SGDLS and CDR2 YYNGEE come from the germline V gene. This CDR3 comprises 13 residues. V lost 1 base and J lost 2, with 4 bases in between. The CDR3 loop is CASSVNTYNEQFF. For the CDR3, the DNA is TGTGCCAGCAGCGTAAATACCTACAATGAGCAGTTCTTC.

The rearrangement joins TRBV6-1 to TRBJ2-7, with TRBD1 identical over 7 bases. The junction had 7 bases not matched to a gene; V was cut back by 7 bases and J by 1 base. From germline, CDR1 is MNHNS and CDR2 SASEGT. The CDR3 consists of 14 residues. CDR3 sequence: CASIPPGGSYEQYF. For the CDR3, the DNA is TGTGCCAGCATTCCTCCAGGGGGATCCTACGAGCAGTACTTC.

This clone appeared a few times. The chain joins TRBV7-9 to TRBJ1-2; D call uncertain. V dropped 5 bases and J dropped 5 bases, with 15 bases sitting between them. The length of the CDR3 is 14 residues. CDR1 SEHNR and CDR2 FQNEAQ come from the germline V gene (reference sequence). The CDR3 DNA follows: TGTGCCAGCAGCCCCAGTGCGGCGGTTTATGGCTACACCTTC. It codes for CASSPSAAVYGYTF.

The rearrangement uses TRBV9 and TRBJ2-1, with D possibly TRBD2 on 5 matching bases. Germline loops: CDR1 SGDLS, CDR2 YYNGEE. There are 15 residues in the CDR3. The V end lost 4 bases, the J end lost 3 bases, and 14 bases lay between the germline ends. The chain's CDR3 is CASSPTRAGYNEQFF. The CDR3 DNA reads TGTGCCAGCAGCCCTACTAGAGCCGGCTACAATGAGCAGTTCTTC. Full variable domain (remainder filled in from reference TRBV9 and TRBJ2-1): DSGVTQTPKHLITATGQRVTLRCSPRSGDLSVYWYQQSLDQGLQFLIQYYNGEERAKGNILERFSAQQFPDLHSELNLSSLELGDSALYFCASSPTRAGYNEQFFGPGTRLTVL.

V is TRBV5-1 and J is TRBJ1-2, with a weak D call TRBD1 (6 bases). The CDR3 spans 14 residues. Germline CDR1 reads SGHRS; CDR2 reads YFSETQ. V was shortened by 4 bases and J by 5 bases, with 15 bases between the two germline ends. The CDR3 is CASSDGGAQYGYTF. The DNA for the CDR3 is TGCGCCAGCAGCGACGGGGGGGCGCAATATGGCTACACCTTC.

V is TRBV7-9 and J is TRBJ2-7; D is unclear. V lost 5 bases, J lost 1 base, and 12 bases lay in between. The CDR3 has 14 residues. Germline lookup yields CDR1 SEHNR and CDR2 FQNEAQ (reference sequence). The CDR3 protein is CASSQVQTSYEQYF. DNA for the CDR3: TGTGCCAGCAGCCAGGTACAGACATCCTACGAGCAGTACTTC.

The genes are TRBV4-3 and TRBJ2-3, with D hard to call. This CDR3 has 13 residues. CDR1 is LGHNA, CDR2 YSLEER, per germline. V was trimmed by 3 bases and J by 4 bases, leaving 8 bases between them. The CDR3 loop is CASSHLSADTQYF. In DNA, the CDR3 is TGCGCCAGCAGCCACCTATCGGCAGATACGCAGTATTTT.

This clone was seen only once. Other DNA variants within this sample encode the same CDR3. This sequence joins TRBV18 and TRBJ1-5, with D tentatively TRBD1 (5 bases). Trimming took 3 bases from V and 4 from J, leaving 10 bases between them. The CDR3 loop spans 14 amino acids. The germline CDR1 and CDR2 sequences are KGHSH and LQKENI. In nucleotides, the CDR3 is TGTGCCAGCTCACCTCAGGGAGGAAATCAGCCCCAGCATTTT. This codes for CASSPQGGNQPQHF.

This CDR3 reads CASSQDRGSGANVLTF. As DNA, the CDR3 is TGCGCCAGCAGCCAAGACAGGGGCTCTGGGGCCAACGTCCTGACTTTC. The J gene is TRBJ2-6, the V gene TRBV4-3, with D tentatively TRBD1 (6 bases). Germline lookup yields CDR1 LGHNA and CDR2 YSLEER. Trimming pared 0 bases from V and 0 bases from J, leaving 6 bases between. The CDR3 length is 16 residues.

The gene calls are TRBV5-4 and TRBJ2-7; 9 bases match TRBD1. The CDR3 sequence is 16 residues long. Germline V gene data show CDR1 as SGHNT and CDR2 as YYREEE (reference sequence). J lost 3 bases, V lost 3 bases, and 10 bases had no gene match. CDR3 residues: CASSSGSGQGLYEQYF. The CDR3 nucleotides are TGTGCCAGCAGCTCTGGTTCCGGACAGGGGCTCTACGAGCAGTACTTC. Full variable domain (remainder filled in from reference TRBV5-4 and TRBJ2-7): ETGVTQSPTHLIKTRGQQVTLRCSSQSGHNTVSWYQQALGQGPQFIFQYYREEENGRGNFPPRFSGLQFPNYSSELNVNALELDDSALYLCASSSGSGQGLYEQYFGPGTRLTVT.

This sequence joins TRBV28 and TRBJ1-2, with D perhaps matching TRBD1 (6 bases). Trimming left V 2 bases short and J 4 bases short, with 11 bases between. This CDR3 comprises 14 residues. CDR1 is MDHEN and CDR2 is SYDVKM in the germline V gene. The CDR3 DNA follows: TGTGCCAGCAGTTTACAGACAGGAATCTATGGCTACACCTTC. This codes for CASSLQTGIYGYTF.

The rearrangement joins TRBV2 to TRBJ1-4; D is unclear. The CDR3 is made up of 16 amino acids. V lost 0 bases and J lost 1, with 9 bases in between. CDR1 and CDR2 (germline): SNHLY, FYNNEI. The CDR3 bases are TGTGCCAGCAGTGAAGCCGGAGGGCTAACTAATGAAAAACTGTTTTTT. This sequence encodes CASSEAGGLTNEKLFF.

The rearrangement joins TRBV6-1 to TRBJ2-7, with no clear D. The CDR3 runs to 12 residues. Germline V gene data show CDR1 as MNHNS and CDR2 as SASEGT. The ends were cut back, 6 bases at V and 2 bases at J, with 8 bases in the middle. CDR3 nucleotide sequence: TGTGCCAGCAGGCATAGTACCTACGAGCAGTACTTC. It codes for CASRHSTYEQYF.

The chain employs TRBV6-5 and TRBJ2-1; 7 nucleotides line up with TRBD1. Germline-derived CDR1 and CDR2 are MNHEY and SVGAGI. CDR3 length: 16 residues. V lost 0 bases to trimming and J lost 6 bases; unmatched junction nucleotides: 8. The CDR3 loop reads CASSYSSDRVGNEQFF. As DNA, the CDR3 is TGTGCCAGCAGTTACTCCTCAGACAGGGTTGGCAATGAGCAGTTCTTC.

CDR3 loop: CASSPGHPYGYTF. CDR3 DNA: TGCGCCAGCAGCCCGGGACACCCCTATGGCTACACCTTC. The genes are TRBV5-1 and TRBJ1-2; a weak D match, TRBD1 (6 bases). The V end was cut by 4 bases, the J end by 4 bases, with 11 bases between. The CDR3 consists of 13 residues. The V gene's germline CDR1 is SGHRS and CDR2 YFSETQ.

This clone has only a few counts. This sequence joins TRBV14 and TRBJ2-7; perhaps TRBD2 as D (5 bases). The CDR3 runs 12 residues. Per germline, CDR1 SGHDN and CDR2 FVKESK. Trimming left V 4 bases short and J 7 bases short, with 11 bases between. The CDR3 loop reads CASSPLPGEQYF. For the CDR3, the DNA is TGTGCCAGCAGCCCGCTTCCGGGAGAGCAGTACTTC. Filled out from reference TRBV14 and TRBJ2-7, the complete variable domain reads EAGVTQFPSHSVIEKGQTVTLRCDPISGHDNLYWYRRVMGKEIKFLLHFVKESKQDESGMPNNRFLAERTGGTYSTLKVQPAELEDSGVYFCASSPLPGEQYFGPGTRLTVT.